This record concerns one T cell receptor beta chain sequence. No antigen is known for it. The method was immunoSEQ multiplex PCR; TCRdb's version includes in-frame clones alone and lacks a portion of them. The table has some 110,000 clones, 90% to 95% seen once. The data derive from a study of T cell responses to AZD1222 COVID-19 vaccine. Study-wide findings and caveats: With dominance at 160-218 and 743-854, vaccine-associated CD4 TCRs spanned spike. Nearly half of spike-specific TCRs reportedly target unmutated variant regions.

The germline V gene encodes CDR1 MDHEN and CDR2 SYDVKM. The CDR3 is made up of 15 amino acids. The J segment lost 11 bases and the V segment lost 6 bases, leaving 12 bases of the junction unmatched. The source was peripheral blood, collected on day 0 of AZD1222 vaccination. This TCR was sampled from an adult in good health. This chain joins TRBV28 and TRBJ2-3, with 12 bases aligning to TRBD2. The CDR3 here is CASSRTSGDPGGQYF. The CDR3 DNA follows: TGTGCCAGCAGCCGGACTAGCGGGGATCCCGGGGGGCAGTATTTT.